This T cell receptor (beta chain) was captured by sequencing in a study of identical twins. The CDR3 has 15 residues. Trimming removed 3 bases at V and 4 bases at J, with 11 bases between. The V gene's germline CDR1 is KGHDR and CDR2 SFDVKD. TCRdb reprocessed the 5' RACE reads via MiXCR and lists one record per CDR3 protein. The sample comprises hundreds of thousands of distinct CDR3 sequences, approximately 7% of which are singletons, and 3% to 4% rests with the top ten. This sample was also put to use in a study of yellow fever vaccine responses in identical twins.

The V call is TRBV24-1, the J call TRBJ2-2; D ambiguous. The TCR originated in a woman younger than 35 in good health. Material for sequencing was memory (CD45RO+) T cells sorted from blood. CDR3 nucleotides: TGTGCCACCAGTGATGCCCAAATAATCACCGGGGAGCTGTTTTTT. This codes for CATSDAQIITGELFF.